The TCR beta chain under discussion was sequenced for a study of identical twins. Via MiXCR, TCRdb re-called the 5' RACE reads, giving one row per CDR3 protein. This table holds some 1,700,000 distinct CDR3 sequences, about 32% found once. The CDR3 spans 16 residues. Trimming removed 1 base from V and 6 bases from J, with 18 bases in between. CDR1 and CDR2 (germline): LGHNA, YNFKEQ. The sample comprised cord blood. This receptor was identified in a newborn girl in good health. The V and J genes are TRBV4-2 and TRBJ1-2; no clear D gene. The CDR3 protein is CASSQGVTRARDGYTF. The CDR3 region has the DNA TGTGCCAGCAGCCAAGGGGTGACAAGGGCGAGAGATGGCTACACCTTC.